This TCR beta chain was captured in a study of PD-L1 blockade in urothelial cancer (dated by TCRdb to between 2016 and 2019). Regarding the research as a whole: Therapy was started around 2014 for all patients, and atezolizumab 1,200 mg was administered intravenously every 3 weeks. Patients had an ECOG performance status of 0 or 1 and had received between 0 and 3 prior chemotherapy regimens. Blood samples were analyzed at 3 weeks after treatment start (second dose) and at 6 weeks after treatment start. Twenty-nine patients had pretreatment blood TCR-seq, some 25 had at least one posttreatment blood collection, and some 25 had tumor TCR-seq. A median of approximately 140,000 T cells and 85,000 or so unique TCRs was obtained from blood samples, and a median clonality of approximately 0.077 was observed. Durable clinical benefit was defined as progression-free survival longer than 6 months, and TCR features were also tested against progression-free and overall survival. The study was an exploratory multi-omic analysis of somatic, immune and clinical correlates of response to PD-L1 blockade with atezolizumab in urothelial cancer. About 10 patients achieved durable clinical benefit and 20 did not. About 90% of the roughly 29 patients were males with bladder-origin urothelial cancer, and about 65% of the 29 reported a prior smoking history. In the same patients, pretreatment tumors underwent whole exome sequencing and RNA sequencing in addition to TCR sequencing. Pretreatment tumor samples, along with matched peripheral blood collected serially before and after atezolizumab treatment, underwent TCR sequencing.

Taken with the paper, the label for time point translates to: pretreatment peripheral blood. The cohort included some 30 patients with locally advanced or metastatic urothelial carcinoma who were treated at Memorial Sloan Kettering on a trial protocol. Peripheral blood mononuclear cells were collected pretreatment and during treatment, at between 1 and 8 total time points per patient. The Qiagen DNeasy Blood extraction kit was used to purify genomic DNA from total PBMCs and tumor samples. Collected pretreatment and during treatment, PBMCs were isolated and stored as previously described. Synthetic TCR analog templates were spiked into each PCR so that absolute template abundance could be estimated from read counts. Using the immunoSEQ assay, TCRbeta CDR3 regions were amplified from genomic DNA with bias-controlled V and J gene primers. Sequencing of rearranged TCRbeta segments was performed at approximately 20X coverage. From the authors' description of their analysis: Sequencing errors were corrected by clustering, and CDR3s were annotated against IMGT so that V, D and J genes could be assigned. Out-of-frame and stop-codon sequences were excluded, and only productive TCRbeta rearrangements were used in downstream analyses. Clonality was calculated as one minus the Shannon entropy normalized by the log of the number of unique productive sequences. Fisher's exact test with Benjamini-Hochberg correction, at a threshold of adjusted p below 0.01, was used to find clones that differed between time points or between blood and tumor. Sourced from immuneACCESS, this table was stored by TCRdb with only in-frame sequences that have V and J called. A share of the clones is absent; for the studies checked, an unresolved V gene accounts for under half, and the remainder has no known explanation. V, J and clone size are taken as reported in that table, and D and trimming were inferred from the DNA itself. The sample table holds 95,000 or so clones, of which about nine tenths were seen once. The ten top clones hold about 2% of the sample.

This clone was detected once. Its recognized antigen is unknown. Per-base quality was not reported, and no clone a single base away is much larger than it. The study at large found these results: Greater expansion of tumor-associated TCR clones in peripheral blood 3 weeks after the start of treatment was observed in patients with durable benefit (n of about 22, p = 0.022). Improved progression-free and overall survival was associated with having pretreatment peripheral blood TCR clonality below the median. Because the sample size was small (n ≈ 27) and many exploratory analyses were performed, the results are intended to be hypothesis-generating.

V and J are truncated by 4 bases and 6 bases respectively, leaving an intervening sequence of 21 bases. CDR1 and CDR2 (SGHAT, FQNNGV) derive from the germline V gene. The CDR3 starts with the cysteine, ends with the phenylalanine, and has 16 residues. The entry retains the CDR3 DNA only, 48 bases that are in frame from base 1. The sequence joins TRBV11-2 to TRBJ1-2; the D gene is possibly TRBD1, with 6 bases matching. This sequence was found in a man aged 55 to 70 with urothelial cancer. The specimen comprised PBMCs, sampled around atezolizumab (anti-PD-L1) treatment. The bases are TGTGCCAGCAGCTCTCTAAGAGGGGCGGGGGCGAATGGCTACACCTTC. It translates to CASSSLRGAGANGYTF.